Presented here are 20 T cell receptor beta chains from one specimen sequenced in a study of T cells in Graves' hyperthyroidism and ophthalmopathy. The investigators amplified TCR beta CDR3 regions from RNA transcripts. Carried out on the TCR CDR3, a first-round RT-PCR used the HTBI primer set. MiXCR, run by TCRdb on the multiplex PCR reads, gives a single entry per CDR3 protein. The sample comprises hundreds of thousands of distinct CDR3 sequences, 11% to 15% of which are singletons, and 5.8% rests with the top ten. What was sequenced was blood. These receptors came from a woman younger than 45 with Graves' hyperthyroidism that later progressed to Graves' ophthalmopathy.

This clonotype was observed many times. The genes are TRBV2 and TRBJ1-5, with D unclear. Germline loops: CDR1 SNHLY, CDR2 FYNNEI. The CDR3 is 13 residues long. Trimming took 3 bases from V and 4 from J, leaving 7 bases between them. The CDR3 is CASSDWENQPQHF. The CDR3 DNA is TGTGCCAGCAGTGATTGGGAGAATCAGCCCCAGCATTTT.

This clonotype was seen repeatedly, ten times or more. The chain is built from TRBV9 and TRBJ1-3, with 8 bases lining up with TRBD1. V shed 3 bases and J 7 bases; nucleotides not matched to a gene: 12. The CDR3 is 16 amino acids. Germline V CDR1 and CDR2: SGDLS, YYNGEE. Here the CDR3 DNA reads TGTGCCAGCAGCGCAATGGTGGGGCAGGGGGCGAACACCATATATTTT. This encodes CASSAMVGQGANTIYF.

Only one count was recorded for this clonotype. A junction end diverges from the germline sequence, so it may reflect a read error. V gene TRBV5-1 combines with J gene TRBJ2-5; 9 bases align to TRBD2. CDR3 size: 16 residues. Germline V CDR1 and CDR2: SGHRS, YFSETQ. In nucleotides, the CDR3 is TGTGCCAGCAGCTTGGGGCTAGCGGGGTTACAAGAGACCCAGTACTTC. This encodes CASSLGLAGLQETQYF.

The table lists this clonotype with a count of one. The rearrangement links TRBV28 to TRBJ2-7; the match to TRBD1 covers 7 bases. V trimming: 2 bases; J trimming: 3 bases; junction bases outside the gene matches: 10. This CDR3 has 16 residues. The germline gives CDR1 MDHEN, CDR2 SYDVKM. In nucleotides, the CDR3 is TGTGCCAGCAGTTTAGGTGGCGAGGCAGGGGGCTACGAGCAGTACTTC. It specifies CASSLGGEAGGYEQYF.

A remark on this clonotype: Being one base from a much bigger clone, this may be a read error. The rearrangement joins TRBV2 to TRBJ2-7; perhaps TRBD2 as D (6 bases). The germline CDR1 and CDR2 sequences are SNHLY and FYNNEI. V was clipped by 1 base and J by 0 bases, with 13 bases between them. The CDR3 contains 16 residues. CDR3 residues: CASSEVGGSRSYEQYF. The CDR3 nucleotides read TGTGCCAGCAGTGAAGTCGGGGGTTCCCGCTCCTACGAGCAGTACTTC.

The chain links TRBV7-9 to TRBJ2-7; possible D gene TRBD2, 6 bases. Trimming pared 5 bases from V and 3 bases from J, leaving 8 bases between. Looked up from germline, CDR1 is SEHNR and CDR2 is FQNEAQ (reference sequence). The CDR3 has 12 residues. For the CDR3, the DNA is TGTGCCAGCAGCGTTAGCGGCTACGAGCAGTACTTC. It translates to CASSVSGYEQYF.

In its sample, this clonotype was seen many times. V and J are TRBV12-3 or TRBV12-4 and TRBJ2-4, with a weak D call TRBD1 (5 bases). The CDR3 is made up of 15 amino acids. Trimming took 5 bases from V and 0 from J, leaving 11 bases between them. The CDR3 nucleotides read TGTGCCAGCAGTGCCGGACACCTAGCCAAAAACATTCAGTACTTC. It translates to CASSAGHLAKNIQYF.

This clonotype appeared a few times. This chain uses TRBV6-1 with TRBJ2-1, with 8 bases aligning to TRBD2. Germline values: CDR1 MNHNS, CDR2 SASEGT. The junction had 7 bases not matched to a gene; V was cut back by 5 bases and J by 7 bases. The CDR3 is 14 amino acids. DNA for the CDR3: TGTGCCAGCAGTCCAGGGACTAGGGTAAATGAGCAGTTCTTC. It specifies CASSPGTRVNEQFF.

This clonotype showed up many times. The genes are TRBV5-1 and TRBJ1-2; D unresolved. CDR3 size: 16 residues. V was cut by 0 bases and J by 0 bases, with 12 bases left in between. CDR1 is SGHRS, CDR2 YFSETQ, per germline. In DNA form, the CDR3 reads TGCGCCAGCAGCTTGGCCTCCGCTCTCACTAACTATGGCTACACCTTC. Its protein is CASSLASALTNYGYTF.

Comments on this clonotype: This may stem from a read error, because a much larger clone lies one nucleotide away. The DNA of the CDR3 is TGTGCCAGTACCCTGGGGGGGAGGACCCCCTTAGCCTACAATGAGCAGTTCTTC. It is translated as CASTLGGRTPLAYNEQFF. The chain couples TRBV19 to TRBJ2-1, with TRBD2 identical over 7 bases. Trimming took 7 bases from V and 2 from J; bases not matched to a gene: 17. The CDR3 is 18 amino acids. Germline CDR1 reads LNHDA; CDR2 reads SQIVND (reference sequence). Complete variable domain (other parts from reference TRBV19 and TRBJ2-1): DGGITQSPKYLFRKEGQNVTLSCEQNLNHDAMYWYRQDPGQGLRLIYYSQIVNDFQKGDIAEGYSVSREKKESFPLTVTSAQKNPTAFYLCASTLGGRTPLAYNEQFFGPGTRLTVL.

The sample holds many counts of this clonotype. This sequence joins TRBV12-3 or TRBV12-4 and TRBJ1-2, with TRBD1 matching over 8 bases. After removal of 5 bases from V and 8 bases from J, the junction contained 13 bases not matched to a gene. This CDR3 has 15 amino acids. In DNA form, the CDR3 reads TGTGCCAGCAGTCGAGGACAGGGTGTTGTCTCCGGCTACACCTTC. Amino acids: CASSRGQGVVSGYTF.

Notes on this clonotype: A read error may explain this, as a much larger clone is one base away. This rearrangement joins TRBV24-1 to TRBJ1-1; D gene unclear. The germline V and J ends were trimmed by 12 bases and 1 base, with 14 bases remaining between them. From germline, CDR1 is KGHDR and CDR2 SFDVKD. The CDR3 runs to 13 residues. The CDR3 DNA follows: TGTGCCGCCGGGAAGGAGGGGAACACTGAAGCTTTCTTT. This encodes CAAGKEGNTEAFF.

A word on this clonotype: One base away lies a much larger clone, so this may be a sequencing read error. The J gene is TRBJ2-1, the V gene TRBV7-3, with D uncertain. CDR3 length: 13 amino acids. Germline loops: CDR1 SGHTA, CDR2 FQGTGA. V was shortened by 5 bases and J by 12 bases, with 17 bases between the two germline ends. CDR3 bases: TGTGCCAGCAGCCCCCAAGTAGCTGGTGGGCAGTTCTTC. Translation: CASSPQVAGGQFF.

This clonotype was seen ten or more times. In nucleotides, the CDR3 is TGTGCCAGCAGTTCACTCGGCGGGGGGCGCTTCGTCTATGGCTACACCTTC. This sequence encodes CASSSLGGGRFVYGYTF. The rearrangement links TRBV28 to TRBJ1-2; TRBD1 is a possible D gene (6 bases). The CDR3 spans 17 residues. The V end was cut by 4 bases, the J end by 4 bases, with 22 bases between. From germline, CDR1 is MDHEN and CDR2 SYDVKM.

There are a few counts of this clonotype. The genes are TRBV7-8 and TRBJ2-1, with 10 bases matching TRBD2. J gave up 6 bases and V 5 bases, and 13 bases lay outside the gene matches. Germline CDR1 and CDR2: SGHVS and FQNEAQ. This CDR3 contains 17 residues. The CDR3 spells CASSEIKGLASINEQFF. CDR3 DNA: TGTGCCAGCAGCGAAATCAAGGGACTAGCGAGCATCAATGAGCAGTTCTTC.

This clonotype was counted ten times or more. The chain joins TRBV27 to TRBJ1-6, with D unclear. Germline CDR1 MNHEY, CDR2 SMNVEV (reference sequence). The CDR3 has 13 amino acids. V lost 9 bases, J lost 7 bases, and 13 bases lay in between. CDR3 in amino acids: CASRLIWNSPLHF. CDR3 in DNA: TGTGCCAGTCGCCTAATATGGAATTCACCCCTCCACTTT.

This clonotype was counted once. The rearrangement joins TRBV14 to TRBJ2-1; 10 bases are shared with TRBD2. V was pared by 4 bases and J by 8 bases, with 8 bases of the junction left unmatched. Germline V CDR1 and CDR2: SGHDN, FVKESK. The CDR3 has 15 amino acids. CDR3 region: CASSLGAGGSYEQFF. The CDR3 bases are TGTGCCAGCAGCCTGGGAGCGGGGGGGAGCTATGAGCAGTTCTTC.

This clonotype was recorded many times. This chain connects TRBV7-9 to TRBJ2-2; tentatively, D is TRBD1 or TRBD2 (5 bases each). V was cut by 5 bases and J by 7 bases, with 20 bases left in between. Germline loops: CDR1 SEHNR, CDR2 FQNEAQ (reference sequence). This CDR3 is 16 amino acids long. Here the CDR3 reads CASSLLRGRDIGELFF. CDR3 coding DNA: TGTGCCAGCAGCCTGCTGAGGGGAAGGGATATCGGGGAGCTGTTTTTT. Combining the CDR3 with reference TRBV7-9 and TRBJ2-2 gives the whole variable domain DTGVSQNPRHKITKRGQNVTFRCDPISEHNRLYWYRQTLGQGPEFLTYFQNEAQLEKSRLLSDRFSAERPKGSFSTLEIQRTEQGDSAMYLCASSLLRGRDIGELFFGEGSRLTVL.

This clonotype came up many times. The CDR3, as DNA: TGCGCCAGCAGCTTGGGGGGTCCACCGTATGGCTACACCTTC. Protein: CASSLGGPPYGYTF. V usage is TRBV5-1 and J usage is TRBJ1-2; D is unresolved. The CDR3 length is 14 residues. The V gene's germline CDR1 is SGHRS and CDR2 YFSETQ. The germline V and J ends were trimmed by 0 bases and 5 bases, with 11 bases remaining between them.

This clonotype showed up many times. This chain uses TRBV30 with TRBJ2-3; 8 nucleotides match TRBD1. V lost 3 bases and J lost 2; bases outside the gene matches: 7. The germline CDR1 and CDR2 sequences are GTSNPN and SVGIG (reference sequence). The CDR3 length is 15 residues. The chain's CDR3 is CAWRDRVRPTDTQYF. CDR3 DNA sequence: TGTGCCTGGAGGGACAGGGTCCGTCCCACAGATACGCAGTATTTT.